The 2 T cell receptor beta chains below all came from one sample that was sequenced in a study of blood T cells in healthy people across ages. Using a J-beta primer mix together with a sample-barcoded 5' primer, a second PCR was run for roughly 6 to 12 cycles. MiXCR, applied by TCRdb to the 5' RACE reads, yields one record per CDR3 protein. The sample has more than 900,000 distinct CDR3 sequences, approximately 32% seen once. The data were also submitted as part of a second study, on T cells of mothers and their children.

Sequencing input: blood. Receptor source: a woman aged 40 to 50 in good health.

A note on this clonotype: A much larger clone lies a single base off, so this may be a read error. The chain uses TRBV6-5 and TRBJ2-7; D is ambiguous. V lost 2 bases, J lost 3 bases, and 8 bases lay in between. From germline, CDR1 is MNHEY and CDR2 SVGAGI. This CDR3 comprises 13 residues. The CDR3 DNA reads as TGTGCCAGCAGTTACGACATCTGCTACGAGCAGTACTTC. Protein: CASSYDICYEQYF.

Points on this clonotype: This sequence may be a read error, since a much larger clone differs from it by one base. The chain uses TRBV28 and TRBJ2-5; D is perhaps TRBD1 (6 bases). The DNA matches TRBJ2-7 better at its end, which makes the J call doubtful. The CDR3 has 13 amino acids. Germline lookup yields CDR1 MDHEN and CDR2 SYDVKM. The CDR3 nucleotides read TGTGCCAGCAGTTTTTGGACAGTCTGCGAGCAGTACTTC. The encoded protein is CASSFWTVCEQYF.